Sequencing of this T cell receptor beta chain was carried out in a study of blood T cell repertoires in COVID-19. This table comes from immunoSEQ multiplex PCR, and its TCRdb copy is limited to in-frame clones, with some not included. Among roughly 80,000 clones, under 80% were seen once, and the ten largest hold 9.9%. Trimming removed 8 bases at V and 0 bases at J, with 2 bases between. The CDR3 loop spans 11 amino acids. Germline V gene data show CDR1 as LNHDA and CDR2 as SQIVND (reference sequence). V is TRBV19 and J is TRBJ1-3; D unclear. The TCR was taken from a human donor in a cohort sampled during active COVID-19. Material: peripheral blood. CDR3 nucleotides: TGTGCCAGTCTCTCTGGAAACACCATATATTTT. It is translated as CASLSGNTIYF.